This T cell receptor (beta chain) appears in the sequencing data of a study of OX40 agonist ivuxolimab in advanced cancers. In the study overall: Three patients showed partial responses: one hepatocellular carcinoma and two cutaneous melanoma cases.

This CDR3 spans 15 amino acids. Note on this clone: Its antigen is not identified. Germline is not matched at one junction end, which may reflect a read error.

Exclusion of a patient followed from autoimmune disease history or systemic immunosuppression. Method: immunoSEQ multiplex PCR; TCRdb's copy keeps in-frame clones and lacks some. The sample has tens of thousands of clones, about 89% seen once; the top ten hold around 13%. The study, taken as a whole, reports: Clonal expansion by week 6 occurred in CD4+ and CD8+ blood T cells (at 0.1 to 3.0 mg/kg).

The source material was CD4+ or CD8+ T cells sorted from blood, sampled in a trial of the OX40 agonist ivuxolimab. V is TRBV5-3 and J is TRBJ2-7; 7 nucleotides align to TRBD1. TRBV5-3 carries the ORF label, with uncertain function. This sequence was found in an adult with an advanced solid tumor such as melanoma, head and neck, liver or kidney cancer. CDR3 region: CASSLGDRLIYEQYF. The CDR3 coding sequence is TGTGCCAGCAGCTTGGGGGACAGACTAATCTACGAGCAGTACTTC.